This TCR beta chain was identified in a study of human versus mouse CDR3 diversity and MHC coevolution. Sequenced by immunoSEQ multiplex PCR; TCRdb stores in-frame clones only, minus some. The data contain around 77,000 clones, roughly 92% of them singletons. The sequence was collected from a person aged 25 to 69 in good health. Sequenced input: naive CD4+ T cells from blood. The subset is: CD45RO-negative CD62L-positive naive CD4 T cells.

Here the CDR3 reads CASSASLMSGYTF. In nucleotides, the CDR3 is TGTGCCAGCAGCGCATCACTCATGAGCGGCTACACCTTC. J is TRBJ1-2 and V is TRBV25-1, with D unclear. The CDR3 length is 13 residues. The germline gives CDR1 MGHDK, CDR2 SYGVNS. V was clipped by 6 bases and J by 8 bases, with 16 bases between them.